This T cell receptor beta chain was retrieved from a study of CD8 T cells in Susac syndrome. About the research overall: At blood draw, Susac syndrome patients were therapy-naive, on corticosteroids, or on intravenous immunoglobulin alone.

Germline CDR1 and CDR2: SGHRS and YFSETQ. Trimming took 0 bases from V and 3 from J, leaving 9 bases between them. This CDR3 has 14 residues. RNA totalling about 0.5 to 1 ug underwent reverse transcription with random hexamers. TCRdb independently ran MiXCR on the immunoSEQ multiplex PCR reads; one entry per CDR3 protein. The sample shows under 200,000 distinct CDR3 sequences, more than 85% of them seen only once. Sequencing was done on a sample of CD8+ T cells from PBMCs. The receptor's source is a human donor with Susac syndrome. This rearrangement joins TRBV5-1 to TRBJ2-5; D uncertain. CDR3 sequence reads: CASSLDLGKETQYF. CDR3 coding DNA: TGCGCCAGCAGCTTGGATTTGGGAAAAGAGACCCAGTACTTC. The complete variable domain, with remaining parts taken from reference TRBV5-1 and TRBJ2-5, reads KAGVTQTPRYLIKTRGQQVTLSCSPISGHRSVSWYQQTPGQGLQFLFEYFSETQRNKGNFPGRFSGRQFSNSRSEMNVSTLELGDSALYLCASSLDLGKETQYFGPGTRLLVL.